This is a list of T cell receptor beta chains from one sample in a study of STAT3 mutations in large granular lymphocyte leukemia. Sequencing used immunoSEQ multiplex PCR; TCRdb keeps in-frame clones, though not all of them. The profile shows 17,000 or so clones, 70% to 90% of them singletons. The sequenced sample consisted of peripheral blood mononuclear cells. The receptors come from a man aged 45-65 years with T-cell large granular lymphocyte leukemia. Some clones in this sample may be carry-over from other donors' samples. CDR3s include the opening cysteine and the closing phenylalanine or tryptophan. The order of the fields is clone size, J gene, V gene, D gene, CDR3 DNA, CDR3 protein. The D gene is left open where the match is weak. Clone size, where shown, is once, few, many, or a class for clones that have expanded.

once,TRBJ2-7,TRBV5-6,NA,TGTGCCAGCAGTCCACGCGGTTACGAGCAGTACTTC,CASSPRGYEQYF
once,TRBJ2-7,TRBV5-6,NA,TGTGCCAGCAGCACGACCTACGAGCAGTACTTC,CASSTTYEQYF
NA,TRBJ1-5,TRBV5-4,TRBD1,TGTGCCAGCAGCGCCGGACAGGGGGGCAATCAGCCCCAGCATTTT,CASSAGQGGNQPQHF
NA,TRBJ1-3,TRBV5-1,TRBD1,TGCGCCAGCAGCCGGGGGGGGACAGGAACGAACACCATATATTTT,CASSRGGTGTNTIYF
NA,TRBJ1-5,TRBV2,TRBD1,TGTGCCAGCAACAGGGGTGAACAGCCCCAGCATTTT,CASNRGEQPQHF
NA,TRBJ1-6,TRBV27,TRBD1,TGTGCCAGCAGTTTACGGGCAGGGGGTAATTCACCCCTCCACTTT,CASSLRAGGNSPLHF
once,TRBJ1-4,TRBV5-8,NA,TGTGCCAGCAGCCGGGACATGGTGGCTGAAAAACTGTTTTTT,CASSRDMVAEKLFF
NA,TRBJ2-7,TRBV28,NA,TGTGCCAGCAGCCCCGGCGGGGCAAGGGACGAGCAGTACTTC,CASSPGGARDEQYF
NA,TRBJ2-5,TRBV6-6,NA,TGTGCCAGCAGTTACGGCGGGGCAACCCAAGAGACCCAGTACTTC,CASSYGGATQETQYF
NA,TRBJ2-1,TRBV9,NA,TGTGCCAGCAGCGTAGACGGGGACTTTGAGCAGTTCTTC,CASSVDGDFEQFF
few,TRBJ1-5,TRBV18,NA,TGTGCCAGCTCACCGCCTGCGCCGATCTCCCAGCATTTT,CASSPPAPISQHF
NA,TRBJ2-3,TRBV5-1,TRBD1,TGCGCCAGCAGCAGGACAGGGAAGACTAGCACAGATACGCAGTATTTT,CASSRTGKTSTDTQYF
NA,TRBJ2-5,TRBV6-1,NA,TGTGCCAGCAGTGAAGCTTACGGACTACAAGAGACCCAGTACTTC,CASSEAYGLQETQYF
NA,TRBJ2-3,TRBV5-1,TRBD2,TGCGCCAGCAGCTTTAGCGGGGGCACAGATACGCAGTATTTT,CASSFSGGTDTQYF
once,TRBJ1-2,TRBV7-2,NA,TGTGCCAGCAGCATCCAACAAAACTATGGCTACACCTTC,CASSIQQNYGYTF
NA,TRBJ2-7,TRBV5-6,NA,TGTGCCAGCAGCGACGCATTTTCCTACGAGCAGTACTTC,CASSDAFSYEQYF